This note documents a single T cell receptor (beta chain) sequence. Its antigen remains undetermined. No much larger clonotype is one base removed from it; base qualities were not supplied. This sample is drawn from a study of monozygotic twins with cystic fibrosis (dated by TCRdb to 2020 to 2023). With regard to the full study: About 3.1 micrograms of fragmented DNA went through around 15 PCR cycles to produce barcoded libraries. To gauge how much genetics shapes V and J gene usage, the researchers compared TCR beta repertoires both within and across 16 monozygotic twin pairs who have cystic fibrosis. The cohort included ten female and six male twin pairs, mostly children and adolescents, aged roughly 2.0 to 40 years with a median of 9.1 years. On the day of blood sampling, twins were ranked among 1,060 cohort participants for weight-for-height and for FEVPerc (FEV1 disease centile). Data for three of the twin pairs had been reported previously in another context.

General study outcomes and caveats: The cohort was small, and the number of shared CDR3s showed no association with age, concordance or disease severity. Monozygotic CF twin pairs shared significantly more nucleotide-identical clonotypes within each pair than unrelated CF individuals shared with one another (P = 0.000026, Mann-Whitney). The greatest similarity to the co-twin was observed for V gene usage in 13 of 16 pairs and for J usage in 8 of 16 pairs, which suggested genetic constraints. Simpson clonality was generally low (median about 0.0095), suggesting a naive-dominated repertoire, with higher clonality in the most severely affected patients.

The twin pairs came from the European Cystic Fibrosis Twin and Sibling Study Cohort, which recruited patients from more than 150 CF clinics across 14 European countries. Zygosity and CFTR genotype were verified in-house, and zygosity was tested by multiplex PCR of nine short tandem repeat loci. Peripheral blood was taken from each twin, and clinical parameters were recorded on the day of blood sampling. Genomic DNA was isolated from peripheral blood cells with phenol/chloroform and kept in TE buffer at 4 degrees C. Here V drops 4 bases and J drops 7 bases, and the junction holds 1 base not matched to any gene. Spanning cysteine to phenylalanine, the CDR3 consists of 11 amino acids. Solely the CDR3 DNA is kept, with 33 bases framed from the first base. Taken from the germline V gene, the CDR1 and CDR2 loops are SGDLS and YYNGEE. TCR beta CDR3 regions were amplified by multiplex PCR using the immunoSEQ immune profiling system, following the manufacturer's instructions. Sequencing was performed on an Illumina NextSeq system. The paper's processing steps were these. Sequence data were processed on the immunoSEQ Analyzer platform, and clonality was computed as the square root of Simpson's index of productive rearrangements. Similarity in V and J usage was quantified by Jensen-Shannon distance, and CDR3 generation probabilities were calculated with OLGA. Shared CDR3 sequences were searched in the immuneACCESS database (August 2020) and in VDJdb (December 2020). TCRdb's version of the immuneACCESS table is confined to in-frame rearrangements and falls short of the full clone set. An unresolved V gene accounts for under half of the shortfall where checked; the remainder is of unknown origin. V, J and clone size reflect that table, while D and trimming were determined from the DNA. A total of 15,000 to 20,000 clones appear in this sample, approximately 96% of them only once. Of the sample, approximately 0.57% is held by the ten largest clones.

Specimen: blood. The source of this sequence is a girl aged 2-9 years with cystic fibrosis. In this chain, TRBV9 is recombined with TRBJ1-1; 7 bases in the middle match TRBD1. The nucleotides are TGTGCCAGCAGCCCAGGGGGTGAAGCTTTCTTT. This encodes CASSPGGEAFF.